This TCR beta chain is from a study of cytomegalovirus exposure and HLA in healthy donors. The study ran its PCR with 60 Vbeta and 13 Jbeta primers. The protocol was immunoSEQ multiplex PCR, while the TCRdb copy is restricted to in-frame clones and leaves out a portion. Counted here are about 78,000 clones, 72% occurring once; the ten biggest clones make up 11%. V shed 2 bases and J 5 bases; nucleotides not matched to a gene: 12. Germline V lookup: CDR1 SGHTA, CDR2 FQGNSA. The CDR3 contains 17 residues. A remark on this clone: The target antigen is unknown.

Study-wide points: The listing of some 170 TCR beta chains classed them as cytomegalovirus-associated.

This rearrangement joins TRBV7-2 to TRBJ2-3, with 8 bases aligning to TRBD2. Sequencing was carried out using PBMCs. The origin of this receptor is a middle-aged woman in good health and CMV-seropositive. CDR3 bases: TGTGCCAGCAGCTTAACAGGACTAGCCGGAAGGGAAGATACGCAGTATTTT. Amino acids: CASSLTGLAGREDTQYF.